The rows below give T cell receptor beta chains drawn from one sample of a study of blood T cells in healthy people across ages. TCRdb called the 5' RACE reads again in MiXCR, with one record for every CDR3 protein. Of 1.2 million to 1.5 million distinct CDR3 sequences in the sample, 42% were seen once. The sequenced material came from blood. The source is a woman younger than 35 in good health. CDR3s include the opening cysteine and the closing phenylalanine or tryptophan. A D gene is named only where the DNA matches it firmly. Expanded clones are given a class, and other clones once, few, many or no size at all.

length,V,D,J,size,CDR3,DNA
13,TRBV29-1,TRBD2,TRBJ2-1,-,CSVPGLALNEQFF,TGCAGCGTTCCGGGACTAGCCCTCAATGAGCAGTTCTTC
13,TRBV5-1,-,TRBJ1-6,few,CASSLETASPLHF,TGCGCCAGCAGCTTGGAAACGGCTTCACCCCTCCACTTT
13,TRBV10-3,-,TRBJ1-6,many,CAISLQGNSPLHF,TGTGCCATCAGCCTTCAGGGGAATTCACCCCTCCACTTT
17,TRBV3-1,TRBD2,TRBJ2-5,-,CASSQDKAGGLGETQYF,TGTGCCAGCAGCCAAGATAAAGCGGGGGGGCTTGGAGAGACCCAGTACTTC
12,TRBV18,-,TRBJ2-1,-,CASSPGGREQFF,TGTGCCAGCTCACCCGGGGGCCGGGAGCAGTTCTTC
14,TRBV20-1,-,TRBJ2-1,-,CSAFTRSSYNEQFF,TGCAGTGCTTTCACCAGGAGCTCCTACAATGAGCAGTTCTTC
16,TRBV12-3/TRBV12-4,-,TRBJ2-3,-,CASTSIWRQKSDTQYF,TGTGCCAGCACCTCTATATGGAGACAGAAGTCAGATACGCAGTATTTT
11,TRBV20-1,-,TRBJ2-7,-,CSARGAEGTYF,TGCAGTGCTAGAGGCGCCGAGGGTACGTACTTC
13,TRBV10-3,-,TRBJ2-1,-,CAIRAEIVNEQFF,TGTGCCATCAGGGCAGAGATCGTCAATGAGCAGTTCTTC
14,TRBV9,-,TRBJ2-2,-,CASSVGGITGELFF,TGTGCCAGCAGCGTAGGAGGGATCACCGGGGAGCTGTTTTTT
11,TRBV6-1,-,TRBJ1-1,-,CASSELVEAFF,TGTGCCAGCAGTGAACTAGTTGAAGCTTTCTTT
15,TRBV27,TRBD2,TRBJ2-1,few,CASQGGLAGDHEQFF,TGTGCCAGCCAGGGGGGACTAGCGGGAGATCATGAGCAGTTCTTC
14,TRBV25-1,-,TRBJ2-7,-,CASSEVGLVGEQYF,TGTGCCAGCAGTGAAGTGGGTCTGGTGGGAGAGCAGTACTTC
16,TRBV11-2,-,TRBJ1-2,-,CASSLTGQRANYGYTF,TGTGCCAGCAGCTTAACCGGACAGAGAGCTAACTATGGCTACACCTTC
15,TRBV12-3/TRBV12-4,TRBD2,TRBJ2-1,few,CASRPPGLAGGEQFF,TGTGCCAGCAGGCCCCCCGGACTAGCGGGAGGCGAGCAGTTCTTC
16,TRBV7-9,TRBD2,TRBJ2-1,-,CASSSLGRAGYNEQFF,TGTGCCAGCAGCTCCCTGGGGCGAGCGGGGTACAATGAGCAGTTCTTC
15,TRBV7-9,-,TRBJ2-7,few,CASSLVVSAVYEQYF,TGTGCCAGCAGCTTAGTCGTTAGCGCCGTCTACGAGCAGTACTTC
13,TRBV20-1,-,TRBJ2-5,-,CSDVDHLQETQYF,TGCAGTGATGTCGACCATCTGCAAGAGACCCAGTACTTC
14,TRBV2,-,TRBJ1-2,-,CASSGRTDNYGYTF,TGTGCCAGCAGTGGCCGGACAGATAACTATGGCTACACCTTC
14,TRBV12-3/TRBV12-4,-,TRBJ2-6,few,CASNGQSGANVLTF,TGTGCCAGCAACGGACAGTCTGGGGCCAACGTCCTGACTTTC
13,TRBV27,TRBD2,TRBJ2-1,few,CASSLSGEGEQFF,TGTGCCAGCAGTTTAAGCGGGGAGGGTGAGCAGTTCTTC
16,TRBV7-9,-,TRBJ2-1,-,CASSHRPGSSYNEQFF,TGTGCCAGCAGCCATCGACCGGGCAGCTCCTACAATGAGCAGTTCTTC
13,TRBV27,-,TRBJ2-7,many,CASGGGFSYEQYF,TGTGCCAGCGGCGGGGGCTTTTCCTACGAGCAGTACTTC
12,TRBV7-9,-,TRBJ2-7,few,CASANEWEEQYF,TGTGCCAGCGCTAATGAGTGGGAGGAGCAGTACTTC
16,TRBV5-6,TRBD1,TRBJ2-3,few,CASSFHRGVRTDTQYF,TGTGCCAGCAGCTTTCACAGGGGGGTGCGCACAGATACGCAGTATTTT
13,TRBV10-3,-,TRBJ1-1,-,CAIKDSPNTEAFF,TGTGCCATCAAGGACAGCCCGAACACTGAAGCTTTCTTT
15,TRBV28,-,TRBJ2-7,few,CASSITGLGPYEQYF,TGTGCCAGCAGTATTACAGGTCTGGGCCCCTACGAGCAGTACTTC
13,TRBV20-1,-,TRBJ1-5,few,CSASTGLNQPQHF,TGCAGTGCTAGTACCGGGCTCAATCAGCCCCAGCATTTT
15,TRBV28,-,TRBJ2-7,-,CASSRPSRGLYEQYF,TGTGCCAGCAGTAGGCCGTCTCGGGGGCTCTACGAGCAGTACTTC
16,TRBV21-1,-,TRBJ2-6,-,CAADERGRFGANVLTF,TGTGCCGCTGATGAAAGGGGGCGGTTTGGGGCCAACGTCCTGACTTTC
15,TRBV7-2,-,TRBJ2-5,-,CASSSTYGRQETQYF,TGTGCCAGCAGCTCGACTTACGGCAGGCAAGAGACCCAGTACTTC
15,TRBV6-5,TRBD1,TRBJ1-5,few,CASSYSQGARQPQHF,TGTGCCAGCAGTTACTCGCAGGGGGCTAGACAGCCCCAGCATTTT
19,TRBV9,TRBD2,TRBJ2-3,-,CASSAERVERGAFTDTQYF,TGTGCCAGCAGCGCCGAACGTGTGGAGCGGGGGGCATTCACAGATACGCAGTATTTT
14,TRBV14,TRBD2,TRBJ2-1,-,CASSQAAGVGGQFF,TGTGCCAGCAGCCAAGCGGCGGGAGTGGGTGGGCAGTTCTTC
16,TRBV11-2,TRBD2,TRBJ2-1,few,CASSFSGLAGYNEQFF,TGTGCCAGCAGCTTTAGTGGGCTAGCGGGCTACAATGAGCAGTTCTTC
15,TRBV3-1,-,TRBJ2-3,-,CASSRRLASRDTQYF,TGTGCCAGCAGCCGTCGCCTAGCGTCGCGAGATACGCAGTATTTT
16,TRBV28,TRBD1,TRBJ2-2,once,CASSLRDRGHTGELFF,TGTGCCAGCAGTTTACGGGACAGGGGGCACACCGGGGAGCTGTTTTTT
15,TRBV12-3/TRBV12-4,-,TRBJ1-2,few,CASSYHGRINYGYTF,TGTGCCAGCAGTTACCACGGGCGTATTAACTATGGCTACACCTTC
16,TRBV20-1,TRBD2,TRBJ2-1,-,CSARVSGGEGYNEQFF,TGCAGTGCTAGGGTCTCCGGGGGGGAGGGATACAATGAGCAGTTCTTC
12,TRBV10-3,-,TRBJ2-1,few,CAISPGLRIQFF,TGTGCCATCAGTCCGGGACTCCGCATCCAGTTCTTC
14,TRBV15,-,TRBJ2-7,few,CATSAAARDYEQYF,TGTGCCACCAGCGCAGCCGCGAGGGACTACGAGCAGTACTTC
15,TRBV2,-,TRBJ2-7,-,CASADGGRSSYEQYF,TGTGCCAGCGCCGATGGGGGCCGGAGCTCCTACGAGCAGTACTTC
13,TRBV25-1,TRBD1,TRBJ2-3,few,CASNLQGTDTQYF,TGTGCCAGCAACCTACAGGGGACAGATACGCAGTATTTT
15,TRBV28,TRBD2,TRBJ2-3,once,CASTSGGRSTDTQYF,TGTGCCAGCACTTCGGGGGGGCGAAGCACAGATACGCAGTATTTT
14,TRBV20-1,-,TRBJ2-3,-,CSADGLQSTDTQYF,TGCAGTGCCGACGGGCTCCAGAGCACAGATACGCAGTATTTT
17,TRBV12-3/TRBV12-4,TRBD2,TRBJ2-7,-,CASSLRLAGVIYNEQYF,TGTGCCAGCAGTCTCCGACTAGCGGGAGTCATTTACAATGAGCAGTACTTC
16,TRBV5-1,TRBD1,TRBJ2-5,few,CASSLALGTVQETQYF,TGCGCCAGCAGCTTGGCCCTAGGGACAGTCCAAGAGACCCAGTACTTC
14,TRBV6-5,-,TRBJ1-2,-,CASTIGGGAYGYTF,TGTGCCAGCACCATAGGCGGGGGAGCCTATGGCTACACCTTC
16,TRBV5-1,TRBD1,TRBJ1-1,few,CASSLQGGALNTEAFF,TGCGCCAGCAGCTTACAAGGGGGCGCGCTGAACACTGAAGCTTTCTTT
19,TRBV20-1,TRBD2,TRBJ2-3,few,CSARALAGVEGLRTDTQYF,TGCAGTGCTAGAGCGCTAGCGGGAGTGGAGGGTCTGCGCACAGATACGCAGTATTTT
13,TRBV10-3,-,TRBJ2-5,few,CAISEDSSLTQYF,TGTGCCATCAGTGAGGACAGCTCATTGACCCAGTACTTC